This entry lists 30 T cell receptor beta chains sequenced from one sample in a study of tumor-infiltrating lymphocytes in primary liver carcinoma. From about 490 ng of total RNA, TCR beta-specific cDNA was reverse-transcribed using a constant-region primer. Slightly modified ARM-PCR with three nested multiplex PCR rounds yielded TCR beta libraries. Use of TRBV1-TRBV30 forward primers with a C-beta reverse primer characterized the first two PCR rounds, which lasted approximately 11 cycles each. TCRdb itself ran the multiplex PCR reads through MiXCR, one entry per CDR3 protein. The data contain about 37,000 distinct CDR3 sequences, 75% of them singletons. DNA and RNA were both co-extracted from approximately 22-30 mg of bulk tissue that had not been sorted. The sequencing sample was made of tumor-adjacent normal liver tissue. These receptors all come from a man in his forties with primary liver carcinoma and hepatitis B virus infection.

The chain combines TRBV30 with TRBJ2-7, with D perhaps matching TRBD2 (5 bases). Between the trimmed V and J ends, which lost 1 base and 8 bases, there was a span of 15 bases. In germline, CDR1 is GTSNPN, CDR2 SVGIG (reference sequence). The length of the CDR3 is 13 residues. CDR3 loop: CAWSGETISKQYF. In DNA, the CDR3 is TGTGCCTGGAGTGGGGAGACGATCTCGAAGCAGTACTTC. Combining the CDR3 with reference TRBV30 and TRBJ2-7 gives the whole variable domain SQTIHQWPATLVQPVGSPLSLECTVEGTSNPNLYWYRQAAGRGLQLLFYSVGIGQISSEVPQNLSASRPQDRQFILSSKKLLLSDSGFYLCAWSGETISKQYFGPGTRLTVT.

The chain has TRBV5-5 and TRBJ1-1, with unresolved D. Germline assignment: CDR1 SGHKS and CDR2 YYEKEE (reference sequence). With 4 bases removed from V and 3 bases from J, the gap between germline ends came to 16 bases. The CDR3 has 15 amino acids. The CDR3 sequence: CASSHEGRRYTEAFF. CDR3 bases: TGTGCCAGCAGCCATGAGGGTAGGCGTTACACTGAAGCTTTCTTT.

The chain carries TRBV5-6 and TRBJ2-7, with 7 positions matching TRBD1. J lost 0 bases, V lost 4 bases, and 19 bases had no gene match. The CDR3 is made up of 19 amino acids. The germline V gene encodes CDR1 SGHDT and CDR2 YYEEEE. The CDR3 sequence: CASSTTGAREGQNSYEQYF. DNA of the CDR3: TGTGCCAGCAGCACTACAGGGGCCCGCGAGGGGCAGAACTCCTACGAGCAGTACTTC.

Comments on this clonotype: Germline is not matched at one junction end, which may reflect a read error. CDR3 sequence: CAGSHGGAKNIQYF. The DNA of the CDR3 is TGTGCCGGCAGTCATGGGGGAGCCAAAAACATTCAGTACTTC. The chain employs TRBV28 and TRBJ2-4, with D perhaps given as TRBD1 or TRBD2 (5 bases each). The CDR3 length is 14 residues. The germline V gene encodes CDR1 MDHEN and CDR2 SYDVKM. Full variable domain (missing parts from reference TRBV28 and TRBJ2-4): DVKVTQSSRYLVKRTGEKVFLECVQDMDHENMFWYRQDPGLGLRLIYFSYDVKMKEKGDIPEGYSVSREKKERFSLILESASTNQTSMYLCAGSHGGAKNIQYFGAGTRLSVL.

On this clonotype: As the CDR3 is not closed by the conserved phenylalanine or tryptophan, this likely results from a read error. V gene TRBV11-1 combines with J gene TRBJ2-4; perhaps TRBD2 as D (6 bases). Germline-derived CDR1 and CDR2 are SGHAT and FQDESV (reference sequence). The CDR3 length is 17 residues. Written as DNA, the CDR3 is TGTGTCAGCAGCTTTCCCGGGGCTTGCGGGACCAAAAACATTCAGTACCTC. Protein product: CVSSFPGACGTKNIQYL.

Regarding this clonotype: As the CDR3 is not closed by the conserved phenylalanine or tryptophan, this likely results from a read error. The chain carries TRBV6-1 and TRBJ1-5; 9 bases align to TRBD1. The J call may be in error: the DNA end matches TRBJ2-3 better. This CDR3 comprises 14 residues. The germline V gene has CDR1 MNHNS and CDR2 SASEGT. Here the CDR3 DNA reads TGTGCCAGTAGTCTACAGGGGGCCACTCAGCCCCAGTATATT. Translated: CASSLQGATQPQYI.

On this clonotype: One end of the junction is discordant with germline, which a read error may explain. The genes are TRBV6-6 and TRBJ1-5; D ambiguous. CDR3 length: 13 residues. Germline-derived CDR1 and CDR2 are MNHNY and SVGAGI (reference sequence). CDR3 in DNA: TGTGCCACTTTCGGAGAGTGGGATCAGTCCCAGCATTTT. It yields the protein CATFGEWDQSQHF.

A note on this clonotype: The conserved final phenylalanine or tryptophan is absent from the CDR3, which likely points to a read error. The gene calls are TRBV11-1 and TRBJ2-4; TRBD2 matches at 13 bases. The CDR3 runs 17 residues. Germline V lookup: CDR1 SGHAT, CDR2 FQDESV (reference sequence). After removal of 7 bases from V and 6 bases from J, the junction contained 12 bases not matched to a gene. The CDR3 nucleotides read TGTGCCAGCACCTTTCCCGGGACTAGCGGGACCAGAAACATTCAGTACTTG. Its protein product is CASTFPGTSGTRNIQYL.

This clonotype was seen many times. With a much larger clone just one base away, this may be a read error. This chain uses TRBV6-9 with TRBJ2-2, with D possibly matching TRBD2 (6 bases). The CDR3 has 13 amino acids. Germline CDR1 reads MNHGY; CDR2 reads SVAAGI. CDR3 loop: CASARVDTGGLFF. The CDR3 nucleotides are TGTGCCAGCGCCAGGGTGGACACCGGGGGGCTGTTTTTT.

With respect to this clonotype: Relative to the germline gene, one junction end is altered; a read error may explain this. The chain is built from TRBV6-2 or TRBV6-3 and TRBJ2-1; maybe TRBD2 (5 bases). Germline V gene data show CDR1 as MNHEY and CDR2 as SVGEGT. There are 13 residues in the CDR3. The CDR3 DNA follows: TGTACCAGCATTAACCCGGAGGTCAATGAGCAGTTCTTC. Translation: CTSINPEVNEQFF.

The rearrangement links TRBV12-3 or TRBV12-4 to TRBJ2-1; maybe TRBD2 (6 bases). There are 15 residues in the CDR3. V was pared by 2 bases and J by 3 bases, with 11 bases between. CDR3 protein: CASSLTDGSYNEQFF. The CDR3 DNA is TGTGCCAGCAGTTTAACGGACGGGAGCTACAATGAGCAGTTCTTC.

Comments on this clonotype: One junction end disagrees with the germline gene, perhaps due to a read error. The chain recombines TRBV4-3 with TRBJ2-1, with a possible D match to TRBD2 (6 bases). Germline lookup yields CDR1 LGHNA and CDR2 YSLEER. This CDR3 comprises 17 residues. CDR3 nucleotide sequence: TGCGCCAGCAGCCAAGATCTGCGGAGGGCATACTACAATGTGCAGTTCTTC. Its protein product is CASSQDLRRAYYNVQFF.

This clonotype was recorded at least ten times. The chain employs TRBV28 and TRBJ2-7, with a possible D match to TRBD1 (5 bases). This CDR3 region has 17 residues. CDR1 MDHEN and CDR2 SYDVKM come from the germline V gene. The V end was cut by 3 bases, the J end by 5 bases, with 23 bases between. CDR3 in amino acids: CASSLPPDSYEGDEQYF. Written as DNA, the CDR3 is TGTGCCAGCAGTTTGCCCCCCGACAGTTACGAAGGCGACGAGCAGTACTTC.

This clonotype has only a few counts. The missing conserved phenylalanine or tryptophan at the end of this CDR3 makes a read error likely. No DNA is shown, since the ends of the CDR3 on it are uncertain; the CDR3 is the one TCRdb lists. The rearrangement uses TRBV29-1 and TRBJ1-1; the tabulated D call, TRBD1, remains unverified against the DNA. The CDR3 comprises 13 residues, both ends counted. Germline V gene lookup returns CDR1 SQVTM and CDR2 ANQGSEA. CDR3 sequence reads: CSALQGANAEASI.

Comments on this clonotype: One junction end disagrees with the germline gene, perhaps due to a read error. CDR3 residues: CDSSESDWAPEQYF. The DNA of the CDR3 is TGTGACAGCAGTGAGTCGGACTGGGCCCCCGAGCAGTACTTC. The rearrangement joins TRBV5-4 to TRBJ2-7; a possible D gene is TRBD2 (5 bases). CDR1 SGHNT and CDR2 YYREEE come from the germline V gene (reference sequence). This CDR3 contains 14 residues.

The genes are TRBV5-6 and TRBJ2-7; D assignment may be TRBD1 or TRBD2 (5 bases each). There are 14 residues in the CDR3. The germline CDR1 and CDR2 sequences are SGHDT and YYEEEE. This chain's CDR3 is CVNSPGPGTIEQYF. The CDR3 DNA follows: TGTGTCAACAGCCCGGGACCGGGTACGATAGAGCAGTACTTC.

The V and J genes are TRBV12-3 or TRBV12-4 and TRBJ2-1; 10 positions agree with TRBD2. There are 15 residues in the CDR3. Losses at the gene ends were 2 bases for V and 16 bases for J; bases not matched to a gene: 14. The CDR3: CASSLQAGGPHGLFF. In DNA, the CDR3 is TGTGCCAGCAGTTTACAAGCGGGAGGGCCCCATGGGCTTTTCTTC.

This clonotype appeared many times. A much bigger clone sits one base away, suggesting this may be a read error. The V and J genes are TRBV6-2 or TRBV6-3 and TRBJ2-1; D call uncertain. Germline V gives CDR1 MNHEY, CDR2 SVGEGT. This CDR3 region has 14 residues. Here the CDR3 reads CANSADGSYNEQLF. CDR3 in DNA: TGTGCCAACTCGGCGGACGGGTCCTACAATGAGCAGCTCTTC.

Remarks on this clonotype: Just one base apart from a much larger clone, this may be a read error. Lacking the conserved final phenylalanine or tryptophan, this CDR3 likely reflects a read error. The J gene is TRBJ1-1, the V gene TRBV24-1; 7 bases fit TRBD1. CDR3 length: 15 amino acids. Unmatched junction bases numbered 13, after V lost 6 bases and J lost 7 bases. Germline lookup yields CDR1 KGHDR and CDR2 SFDVKD. The CDR3 here is CATSRQGFGVSEAFY. The DNA of the CDR3 is TGTGCCACCAGTCGACAGGGCTTCGGGGTCAGTGAAGCTTTCTAT.

Relative to its sample, this clonotype is medium-sized. One junction end does not reproduce the germline sequence, and a read error may be involved. The CDR3 here is CASSQEVTGRISHEQYF. The CDR3 nucleotides read TGCGCCAGCAGCCAAGAGGTCACAGGTCGAATCTCCCACGAGCAGTACTTC. The V and J genes are TRBV4-3 and TRBJ2-7; D is perhaps TRBD1 (5 bases). Per the germline V gene, CDR1 is LGHNA and CDR2 is YSLEER. This CDR3 is 17 amino acids long.

The genes are TRBV19 and TRBJ2-2, with TRBD2 identical over 7 bases. The germline V gene encodes CDR1 LNHDA and CDR2 SQIVND (reference sequence). This CDR3 has 16 amino acids. V dropped 3 bases and J dropped 3; count of bases not matched to a gene: 7. CDR3 sequence reads: CASSISPSGYTGELFF. The CDR3 nucleotides read TGTGCCAGTAGTATCTCTCCTAGCGGATACACCGGGGAGCTGTTTTTT.

As concerns this clonotype: The junction shows a germline mismatch at one end, possibly a read error. The chain joins TRBV6-2 or TRBV6-3 to TRBJ2-5; D call uncertain. The germline gives CDR1 MNHEY, CDR2 SVGEGT. CDR3 length equals 12 residues. The DNA of the CDR3 is TGCGCCAGCAGCAGTAGCCAAGAGACCCAGTACTTC. Protein: CASSSSQETQYF.

Concerning this clonotype: The CDR3 does not close with the conserved phenylalanine or tryptophan, likely indicating a read error. J is TRBJ2-1 and V is TRBV12-3 or TRBV12-4; 7 bases map to TRBD2. V lost 6 bases to trimming and J lost 7 bases; unmatched junction nucleotides: 9. This CDR3 is built from 14 residues. The CDR3 protein is CASRGGCKGNEQFL. CDR3 nucleotide sequence: TGTGCCAGCAGGGGGGGGTGTAAGGGGAATGAGCAGTTCCTC.

To note about this clonotype: This may be a read error: a much more frequent sequence differs by one nucleotide. The CDR3 sequence: CASNELGSYEQYF. The CDR3, as DNA: TGTGCCAGCAATGAATTGGGCAGCTACGAGCAGTACTTC. The chain is built from TRBV25-1 and TRBJ2-7; D gene uncertain. This CDR3 is built from 13 residues. Germline values: CDR1 MGHDK, CDR2 SYGVNS.

This clonotype is large in the sample. The CDR3 DNA reads TGTGCCAGCAGCTTGAACGGGGACGGCCAAGAGACCCAGTACTTC. This sequence encodes CASSLNGDGQETQYF. This chain connects TRBV5-4 to TRBJ2-5; D is perhaps TRBD1 or TRBD2 (5 bases each). CDR1 SGHNT and CDR2 YYREEE come from the germline V gene (reference sequence). Trimming cost V 1 base and J 1 base, with 11 bases left between them. CDR3 length: 15 residues.

This clonotype is medium-sized (0.01 to 0.1%) within its sample. This chain links TRBV29-1 with TRBJ2-4, with D tentatively TRBD2 (6 bases). CDR1 is SQVTM, CDR2 ANQGSEA, per germline. The V end lost 6 bases, the J end lost 9 bases, and 15 bases lay between the germline ends. The CDR3 contains 12 residues. The CDR3 nucleotides read TGCAGCGTAATTCACGGGCGGGGCATTCAGTACTTC. This translates into CSVIHGRGIQYF.

V usage is TRBV4-2 and J usage is TRBJ2-1, with TRBD1 identical over 11 bases. With 5 bases clipped from V and 2 bases from J, the junction kept 8 bases outside the gene matches. CDR1 is LGHNA, CDR2 YNFKEQ, per germline. The CDR3 totals 17 residues. The DNA for the CDR3 is TGTGCCAGCAGCAGCGGCGGGACAGGGGGGGCCTACAATGAGCAGTTCTTC. This gives the protein CASSSGGTGGAYNEQFF.

In the case of this clonotype: A much larger clone lies one base from this, so it may be a read error. The chain has TRBV19 and TRBJ1-5; the D is unclear. The CDR3 extends over 15 amino acids. The germline CDR1 and CDR2 sequences are LNHDA and SQIVND (reference sequence). CDR3 protein: CASSLSKLGNRPQHF. The CDR3 DNA is TGTGCCAGTAGTTTGTCAAAGCTCGGCAATCGGCCCCAGCATTTT.

This clonotype has a count of ten or more. This rearrangement joins TRBV28 to TRBJ1-1; D is unclear. V shed 2 bases and J shed 4 bases, with 17 bases lying between them. Per the germline V gene, CDR1 is MDHEN and CDR2 is SYDVKM. This CDR3 spans 16 amino acids. The CDR3 spells CASSLKLSGSGTEAFF. CDR3 nucleotide sequence: TGTGCCAGCAGTTTAAAATTGTCGGGGAGCGGCACTGAAGCTTTCTTT. Based on the CDR3 plus reference TRBV28 and TRBJ1-1, the full variable domain is DVKVTQSSRYLVKRTGEKVFLECVQDMDHENMFWYRQDPGLGLRLIYFSYDVKMKEKGDIPEGYSVSREKKERFSLILESASTNQTSMYLCASSLKLSGSGTEAFFGQGTRLTVV.

In regard to this clonotype: Because the CDR3 is missing its conserved closing phenylalanine or tryptophan, this is likely a read error. The V and J genes are TRBV12-3 or TRBV12-4 and TRBJ2-1; 9 bases fit TRBD2. The J segment lost 4 bases and the V segment lost 0 bases, leaving 4 bases of the junction unmatched. This CDR3 region has 16 residues. As DNA, the CDR3 is TGTGCCAGCAGTTTAGCTAGCGGGAGAGTTTACAATGAGCAGTTCTCC. Its protein product is CASSLASGRVYNEQFS.